What follows is one T cell receptor beta chain and its context. The CDR3 is 15 residues long. The V end lost 0 bases, the J end lost 4 bases, and 12 bases lay between the germline ends. From germline, CDR1 is SGHDN and CDR2 FVKESK. The PCR ran on 60 Vbeta and 13 Jbeta primers. The assay was immunoSEQ multiplex PCR, and TCRdb's table has in-frame clones only and misses some. This sample carries some 170,000 clones, over 65% of them seen once, and the ten largest clones take 3.7%. This record comes from a study of cytomegalovirus exposure and HLA in healthy donors. The chain combines TRBV14 with TRBJ1-2, with a weak D call TRBD1 (6 bases). The sample comprised PBMCs. This sequence originates from a woman aged 55-69 years in good health and CMV-seropositive. DNA of the CDR3: TGTGCCAGCAGCCAAGATCTGGGGGCGTTCTATGGCTACACCTTC. Translated: CASSQDLGAFYGYTF. The complete variable domain, with remaining parts taken from reference TRBV14 and TRBJ1-2, reads EAGVTQFPSHSVIEKGQTVTLRCDPISGHDNLYWYRRVMGKEIKFLLHFVKESKQDESGMPNNRFLAERTGGTYSTLKVQPAELEDSGVYFCASSQDLGAFYGYTFGSGTRLTVV.